The 5 T cell receptor beta chains below all came from one sample that was sequenced in a study of radiotherapy plus CTLA-4 blockade in lung cancer (dated by TCRdb to the late 2010s). Library prep was done by the immunoSEQ multiplex PCR assay. TCRdb holds this immuneACCESS table with in-frame rearrangements only. Some clones are missing; in checked studies, unresolved V genes explain under half, and the rest has no known cause. This sample has under 20,000 clones in its table, and roughly 82% of those were observed once. Together, the top ten hold around 22% of the sample. The sequences come from peripheral blood, collected from a patient treated with radiotherapy plus ipilimumab. The receptors shown here come from a human donor with non-small cell lung cancer whose response to radiotherapy plus ipilimumab could not be evaluated.

The chain combines TRBV7-3 with TRBJ2-5; 10 nucleotides match TRBD2. The CDR3 runs to 15 residues. Germline V gene sequence: CDR1 SGHTA, CDR2 FQGTGA. V trimming: 2 bases; J trimming: 2 bases; junction bases outside the gene matches: 2. CDR3 region: CASSLLAGAQETQYF. The DNA for the CDR3 is TGTGCCAGCAGCTTACTAGCGGGGGCGCAAGAGACCCAGTACTTC.

The V call is TRBV5-1, the J call TRBJ2-5, with TRBD2 identical over 13 bases. The CDR3 loop spans 15 amino acids. The germline V gene encodes CDR1 SGHRS and CDR2 YFSETQ. Trimming cost V 9 bases and J 4 bases; bases outside gene matches: 9. The CDR3 is CATSSGTSGAETQYF. The CDR3 DNA sequence: TGCGCCACCTCCTCAGGGACTAGCGGGGCAGAGACCCAGTACTTC.

In this sample, this clone turned up a few times. The chain uses TRBV2 and TRBJ1-6, with 8 bases matching TRBD1. Trimming at V came to 8 bases and at J to 4 bases, leaving 7 bases not matched to a gene. Germline V gene sequence: CDR1 SNHLY, CDR2 FYNNEI. The CDR3 is made up of 15 amino acids. The CDR3 nucleotides read TGTGCCAGCTGCCGGGACAGGTCATATAATTCACCCCTCCACTTT. Residues: CASCRDRSYNSPLHF.

This clone is a singleton in its sample. This chain uses TRBV29-1 with TRBJ2-3; unclear D gene. This CDR3 comprises 11 residues. Trimming removed 2 bases from V and 5 bases from J, with 5 bases in between. The germline gives CDR1 SQVTM, CDR2 ANQGSEA. The CDR3: CSVETVDTQYF. The DNA for the CDR3 is TGCAGCGTTGAAACGGTAGATACGCAGTATTTT.

The chain joins TRBV7-2 to TRBJ2-2; 7 bases are shared with TRBD1. The J segment lost 9 bases and the V segment lost 5 bases, leaving 12 bases of the junction unmatched. CDR1 and CDR2 (germline): SGHTA, FQGNSA. This CDR3 is 15 amino acids long. CDR3 protein: CASSHEDRLFRELFF. The DNA for the CDR3 is TGTGCCAGCAGCCACGAGGACAGGTTGTTCCGGGAGCTGTTTTTT.